The clone carrying this T cell receptor (beta chain) was detected ten times or more. The data were obtained in a study of shared clonotypes between healthy human individuals. Turning to the study itself: Each donor had three CD4 naive, three CD4 memory, two CD8 naive and one CD8 memory plate.

Method: immunoSEQ multiplex PCR; TCRdb's copy keeps in-frame clones and lacks some. The sample records roughly 700,000 clones, about 92% being singletons. V was cut by 8 bases and J by 1 base, with 11 bases left in between. This CDR3 has 13 residues. Germline loops: CDR1 MNHNY, CDR2 SVGAGI (reference sequence). V gene TRBV6-6 combines with J gene TRBJ1-1, with a possible D match to TRBD1 (5 bases). The receptor's source is a young man in good health. Some clones in this sample may be carry-over from other donors' samples. Sequenced material: memory CD8+ T cells from PBMCs. Subset noted: CD45RO+ cells pooled with CCR7-negative TemRA cells. The CDR3 sequence: CASGIGQNTEAFF. CDR3 nucleotide sequence: TGTGCCAGCGGGATAGGACAGAACACTGAAGCTTTCTTT.